These T cell receptor beta chains were read from a single sample in a study of shared clonotypes between healthy human individuals. The repertoire was sequenced with immunoSEQ multiplex PCR; TCRdb's copy has only in-frame clones and lacks some. Among about a million clones, approximately 80% were seen once, and the ten largest hold 0.7% to 0.95%. Sequencing input: memory CD4+ T cells from PBMCs. These receptors all come from a man between 18 and 29 years old in good health. Some clones in this sample may be carry-over from other donors' samples. The CDR3 runs from the conserved cysteine through the conserved F or W. Each record gives: clone size, D gene, V gene, J gene, CDR3 protein, CDR3 DNA. The D gene is left open where the match is weak. Some rows mark clone size as missing; the rest say once, few, many or name a class of expanded clone.

-	-	TRBV12-2	TRBJ1-5	CASRLLDRGNQPQHF	TGTGCAAGTCGCTTATTGGACAGGGGTAATCAGCCCCAGCATTTT
once	-	TRBV4-3	TRBJ1-5	CASSQDGLNQPQHF	TGCGCCAGCAGCCAAGACGGTCTCAATCAGCCCCAGCATTTT
-	-	TRBV6-1	TRBJ2-7	CASKVFTSSYEQYF	TGTGCCAGCAAGGTATTCACAAGCTCCTACGAGCAGTACTTC
-	TRBD2	TRBV9	TRBJ2-1	CASSTLAETYNEQFF	TGTGCCAGCAGCACTCTAGCGGAGACCTACAATGAGCAGTTCTTC
-	-	TRBV7-9	TRBJ2-3	CASSRLGGTDTQYF	TGTGCCAGCAGCCGACTTGGGGGCACAGATACGCAGTATTTT
-	TRBD1	TRBV7-9	TRBJ1-1	CASSLAGTGLNTEAFF	TGTGCCAGCAGCTTAGCTGGGACAGGACTGAACACTGAAGCTTTCTTT
once	TRBD1	TRBV27	TRBJ1-2	CASKRQGLYGYTF	TGTGCCAGCAAGAGACAGGGTTTATATGGCTACACCTTC
-	-	TRBV15	TRBJ2-7	CATSRDGDWGAGPHRYEQYF	TGTGCCACCAGCAGAGACGGGGATTGGGGCGCGGGACCACATCGGTACGAGCAGTACTTC
-	-	TRBV2	TRBJ1-3	CASSEHRNSGNTIYF	TGTGCCAGCAGTGAACACAGAAACTCTGGAAACACCATATATTTT
-	-	TRBV15	TRBJ2-3	CATSERQGADTQYF	TGTGCCACCAGCGAAAGGCAGGGTGCAGATACGCAGTATTTT
-	-	TRBV28	TRBJ2-6	CASSWDGSAGANVLTF	TGTGCCAGCAGTTGGGACGGGAGTGCTGGGGCCAACGTCCTGACTTTC
-	-	TRBV16	TRBJ1-6	CASSRGSYNSPLHF	TGTGCCAGCAGCCGGGGCTCCTATAATTCACCCCTCCACTTT
few	-	TRBV4-1	TRBJ1-5	CASSQVVGNQPQHF	TGCGCCAGCAGCCAAGTGGTGGGCAATCAGCCCCAGCATTTT
-	-	TRBV7-2	TRBJ2-7	CASSLTDSRQYF	TGTGCCAGCAGCTTAACGGACAGCCGGCAGTACTTC
few	-	TRBV29-1	TRBJ1-1	CSVERQAGTEAFF	TGCAGCGTTGAACGACAGGCGGGCACTGAAGCTTTCTTT
-	TRBD2	TRBV11-2	TRBJ2-7	CASSPPTSGGYEQYF	TGTGCCAGCAGCCCTCCGACTAGCGGGGGCTACGAGCAGTACTTC
few	TRBD1	TRBV2	TRBJ1-5	CASRGTGGQPQHF	TGTGCCAGCAGAGGGACAGGGGGACAGCCCCAGCATTTT
once	TRBD2	TRBV5-1	TRBJ2-7	CASSLTARGRAREQYF	TGCGCCAGCAGCTTGACGGCTCGGGGGAGGGCCCGGGAGCAGTACTTC
-	TRBD1	TRBV2	TRBJ1-5	CASSAGTANQPQHF	TGTGCCAGCAGCGCCGGGACAGCCAATCAGCCCCAGCATTTT
-	-	TRBV6-5	TRBJ1-5	CASSFGVDQPQHF	TGTGCCAGCAGTTTTGGTGTGGATCAGCCCCAGCATTTT
-	TRBD2	TRBV7-9	TRBJ2-1	CASSLVSGKVNEQFF	TGTGCCAGCAGCTTAGTTAGCGGGAAGGTTAATGAGCAGTTCTTC
-	-	TRBV5-1	TRBJ2-3	CASSLEGRVVDTQYF	TGCGCCAGCAGCTTGGAAGGCAGGGTGGTAGATACGCAGTATTTT
-	TRBD1	TRBV5-1	TRBJ1-2	CASSFRDSYGYTF	TGCGCCAGCAGCTTCCGGGACAGTTATGGCTACACCTTC
once	-	TRBV2	TRBJ2-3	CASTSPWAPQYF	TGTGCCAGCACTTCCCCCTGGGCCCCGCAGTATTTT
-	TRBD1	TRBV30	TRBJ2-7	CAWSDGDRGPEQYF	TGTGCCTGGAGTGACGGGGACAGGGGGCCCGAGCAGTACTTC
-	-	TRBV7-8	TRBJ1-5	CASSPRGDGSNQPQHF	TGTGCCAGCAGCCCCCGAGGGGATGGTAGCAATCAGCCCCAGCATTTT
-	TRBD2	TRBV5-1	TRBJ2-5	CASKYRGAGGRETQYF	TGCGCCAGCAAATACCGGGGGGCGGGAGGCAGAGAGACCCAGTACTTC
-	-	TRBV7-3	TRBJ2-3	CASSLGSGVTQYF	TGTGCCAGCAGCTTAGGTTCGGGGGTTACGCAGTATTTT
-	-	TRBV6-5	TRBJ2-5	CASRTASETQYF	TGTGCCAGCAGGACGGCCTCAGAGACCCAGTACTTC
-	-	TRBV27	TRBJ1-6	CASSERSDSPLHF	TGTGCCAGCAGTGAGAGGAGCGATTCACCCCTCCACTTT
-	-	TRBV5-5	TRBJ2-7	CASSLGVGQTYEQYF	TGTGCCAGCAGCCTAGGGGTCGGACAGACCTACGAGCAGTACTTC
few	TRBD1	TRBV6-1	TRBJ2-7	CASRRGTGAEQYF	TGTGCCAGCAGGCGAGGGACAGGGGCCGAGCAGTACTTC
-	-	TRBV7-9	TRBJ1-1	CASSLLAYTEAFF	TGTGCCAGCAGCTTACTAGCCTACACTGAAGCTTTCTTT
-	TRBD2	TRBV30	TRBJ2-7	CAWKSPGGYSYEQYF	TGTGCCTGGAAGTCGCCGGGGGGTTACTCCTACGAGCAGTACTTC
-	TRBD1	TRBV19	TRBJ1-5	CASSPPGQGTQPQHF	TGTGCCAGTAGTCCTCCGGGACAGGGGACTCAGCCCCAGCATTTT
few	-	TRBV5-1	TRBJ1-1	CASSTGTGGWTEAFF	TGCGCCAGCAGCACCGGGACCGGGGGCTGGACTGAAGCTTTCTTT
once	-	TRBV5-1	TRBJ1-2	CASSLVGDTAKGYTF	TGCGCCAGCAGCTTGGTAGGTGACACAGCTAAGGGCTACACCTTC
-	-	TRBV20-1	TRBJ1-4	CSARHNEKLFF	TGCAGTGCTAGACATAATGAAAAACTGTTTTTT
-	TRBD2	TRBV2	TRBJ2-1	CASRLASGNYNEQFF	TGTGCCAGCAGGTTGGCTAGCGGAAACTACAATGAGCAGTTCTTC
-	TRBD1	TRBV11-2	TRBJ1-1	CASSSRDRVTEAFF	TGTGCCAGCAGCTCCCGAGACAGGGTAACTGAAGCTTTCTTT
-	-	TRBV28	TRBJ2-1	CASISGWYNEQFF	TGTGCCAGCATTTCGGGCTGGTACAATGAGCAGTTCTTC
-	TRBD2	TRBV19	TRBJ2-7	CASAPSGRGGQYF	TGTGCCAGCGCCCCCAGCGGGAGAGGCGGGCAGTACTTC
-	TRBD1	TRBV15	TRBJ2-7	CATSKRQGGYEQYF	TGTGCCACCAGCAAACGACAGGGGGGGTACGAGCAGTACTTC
-	-	TRBV28	TRBJ1-2	CASRSDPNYGYTF	TGTGCCAGCAGATCCGACCCTAACTATGGCTACACCTTC
-	-	TRBV29-1	TRBJ2-3	CSGSRAADTQYF	TGCAGCGGGAGCCGGGCCGCGGATACGCAGTATTTT
-	-	TRBV6-5	TRBJ2-2	CASSPGLNTGELFF	TGTGCCAGCAGCCCCGGTTTAAACACCGGGGAGCTGTTTTTT
once	TRBD2	TRBV6-6	TRBJ2-3	CASRLAGPTDTQYF	TGTGCCTCCAGACTAGCGGGGCCCACAGATACGCAGTATTTT
-	TRBD2	TRBV5-1	TRBJ2-7	CASSLGSGRSSSYEQYF	TGCGCCAGCAGCTTGGGCAGCGGGAGGTCGAGCTCCTACGAGCAGTACTTC
-	-	TRBV4-2	TRBJ1-3	CASSQDLQRGNTIYF	TGTGCCAGCAGCCAAGATCTCCAGCGAGGAAACACCATATATTTT
-	-	TRBV29-1	TRBJ2-7	CSVVVRVEQYF	TGCAGCGTTGTAGTTCGAGTCGAGCAGTACTTC